This T cell receptor (beta chain) was sequenced for a study of T cell changes during pregnancy in multiple sclerosis. The germline CDR1 and CDR2 sequences are KGHSH and LQKENI. V shed 1 base, J shed 2 bases, and the junction held 1 base outside the gene matches. This CDR3 region has 14 residues. Libraries were prepared by immunoSEQ multiplex PCR; TCRdb keeps only in-frame clonotypes and omits some of them. The sample lists tens of thousands of clones, approximately 91% seen once, with approximately 0.62% in the top ten. The gene calls are TRBV18 and TRBJ1-2; 7 bases match TRBD1. The sequencing here drew on CD4+ T cells from peripheral blood mononuclear cells, taken in the first trimester of pregnancy. The origin of this receptor is a female donor with multiple sclerosis, enrolled in a pregnancy study. CDR3 amino acids: CASSPLGQNYGYTF. CDR3 in DNA: TGTGCCAGCTCACCACTGGGACAGAACTATGGCTACACCTTC.